This entry concerns a single T cell receptor (beta chain). The record originates from a study of blood T cell repertoires in COVID-19. Study as a whole: The origin of the acute and convalescent COVID-19 samples was the United States, Italy and Spain. Sample material is recorded as cDNA or gDNA derived from T cells, B-cell-depleted T cells, or PBMCs.

The CDR3 runs to 17 residues. Looked up from germline, CDR1 is SGHAT and CDR2 is FQNNGV. The V segment lost 5 bases and the J segment 6 bases; nucleotides outside the gene matches: 11. Study processing details: Estimation of nucleated cell counts relied on the amplification of reference gene primers. Data came from immunoSEQ multiplex PCR; TCRdb stores just in-frame clones and leaves some out. D and trimming were read from the DNA, whereas the V and J calls and clone size are those reported in that table. The sample carries approximately 46,000 clones, 89% recorded once. This receptor was obtained from a man aged 65 to 85 with active COVID-19. The V and J genes are TRBV11-2 and TRBJ2-2; TRBD1 agrees at 11 bases. The sample taken for sequencing was peripheral blood. CDR3 protein: CASSLRPGQGVSGELFF. The CDR3 DNA is TGTGCCAGCAGCCTGCGGCCGGGACAGGGGGTTTCCGGGGAGCTGTTTTTT.